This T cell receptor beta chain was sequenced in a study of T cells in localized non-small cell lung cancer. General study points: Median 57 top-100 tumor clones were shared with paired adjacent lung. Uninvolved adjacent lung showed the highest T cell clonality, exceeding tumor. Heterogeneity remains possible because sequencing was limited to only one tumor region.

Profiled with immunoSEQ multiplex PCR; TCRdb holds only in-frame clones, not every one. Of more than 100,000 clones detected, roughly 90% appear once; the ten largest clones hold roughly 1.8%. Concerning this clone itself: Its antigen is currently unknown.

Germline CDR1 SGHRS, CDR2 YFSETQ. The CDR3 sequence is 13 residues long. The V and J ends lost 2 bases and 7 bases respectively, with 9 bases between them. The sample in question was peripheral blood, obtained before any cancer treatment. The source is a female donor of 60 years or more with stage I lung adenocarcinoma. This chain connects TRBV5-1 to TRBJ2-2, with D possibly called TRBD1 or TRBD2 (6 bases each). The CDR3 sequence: CASSFRGDGELFF. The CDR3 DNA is TGCGCCAGCAGCTTTAGGGGGGACGGGGAGCTGTTTTTT.